A single sample gave rise to the 8 T cell receptor beta chains below, sequenced in a study of CD8 T cells in ankylosing spondylitis. Whole-study results and caveats: Within ankylosing spondylitis blood, a TCR beta motif made up of fewer than ten highly homologous variants appeared to be characteristic.

TCRdb ran MiXCR on the 5' RACE reads and lists one entry per CDR3 protein. Counted here are roughly 440,000 distinct CDR3 sequences, 17% occurring once; the ten biggest clones make up under 1.2%. The antigens of these receptors remain unknown. Sequencing input: blood, either unsorted or a sorted T cell fraction (not recorded which). The origin of the receptors is a male donor with ankylosing spondylitis.

Many counts were recorded for this clonotype. CDR3 sequence reads: CASSRTGALGETQYF. In nucleotides, the CDR3 is TGTGCCAGCAGCCGGACAGGGGCCTTAGGGGAGACCCAGTACTTC. The chain joins TRBV12-3 or TRBV12-4 to TRBJ2-5; 9 nucleotides agree with TRBD1. Unmatched junction bases numbered 10, after V lost 6 bases and J lost 5 bases. The CDR3 is made up of 15 amino acids.

V gene TRBV10-3 combines with J gene TRBJ2-7; 9 bases are shared with TRBD1. Germline values: CDR1 ENHRY, CDR2 SYGVKD. The CDR3 covers 15 residues. Trimming removed 4 bases from V and 3 bases from J; junction bases left unmatched: 7. DNA of the CDR3: TGTGCCATCAGTGCCCAGACAGGGGGAAGCTACGAGCAGTACTTC. Its translation: CAISAQTGGSYEQYF.

This clonotype appeared a few times. The chain recombines TRBV11-2 with TRBJ2-3; unclear D gene. CDR1 SGHAT and CDR2 FQNNGV come from the germline V gene. The CDR3 length is 16 residues. The V and J ends lost 0 bases and 4 bases respectively, with 14 bases between them. CDR3 bases: TGTGCCAGCAGCTTAGAGGGTTCCCTTGGGGCAGATACGCAGTATTTT. Its translation: CASSLEGSLGADTQYF.

The chain combines TRBV7-2 with TRBJ1-5; a weak D match, TRBD1 (6 bases). CDR1 and CDR2 from the germline V gene are SGHTA and FQGNSA. V shed 4 bases and J shed 4 bases, with 8 bases lying between them. This CDR3 is built from 13 residues. The CDR3 DNA is TGTGCCAGCAGCTACAGGGTAAATCAGCCCCAGCATTTT. It yields the protein CASSYRVNQPQHF. The variable domain in full, completed from reference TRBV7-2 and TRBJ1-5, reads GAGVSQSPSNKVTEKGKDVELRCDPISGHTALYWYRQSLGQGLEFLIYFQGNSAPDKSGLPSDRFSAERTGGSVSTLTIQRTQQEDSAVYLCASSYRVNQPQHFGDGTRLSIL.

This rearrangement joins TRBV7-2 to TRBJ2-7; the match to TRBD2 covers 8 bases. This CDR3 has 16 amino acids. V was pared by 3 bases and J by 5 bases, with 12 bases of the junction left unmatched. Germline V gene data show CDR1 as SGHTA and CDR2 as FQGNSA. DNA for the CDR3: TGTGCCAGCAGCTTGGTAGGGGTAGCGGGGAGGAACGAGCAGTACTTC. This encodes CASSLVGVAGRNEQYF.

This clonotype was counted many times. The chain combines TRBV5-1 with TRBJ1-5, with 8 bases identical to TRBD1. This CDR3 spans 15 amino acids. The V gene's germline CDR1 is SGHRS and CDR2 YFSETQ. Trimming removed 1 base from V and 9 bases from J; junction bases left unmatched: 9. The CDR3 here is CASSLTAGQGRPQHF. Here the CDR3 DNA reads TGCGCCAGCAGCTTGACCGCCGGACAGGGAAGGCCCCAGCATTTT.

This clonotype has just a few counts. This sequence joins TRBV6-1 and TRBJ2-1; TRBD2 matches 8 bases. The germline V gene encodes CDR1 MNHNS and CDR2 SASEGT. The CDR3 has 15 amino acids. The ends lost 6 bases at V and 6 bases at J; junction bases unmatched: 10. CDR3 region: CASSPGTRGPNEQFF. CDR3 nucleotide sequence: TGTGCCAGCAGCCCCGGGACTAGGGGCCCCAATGAGCAGTTCTTC.

The chain links TRBV6-1 to TRBJ2-5, with D perhaps matching TRBD1 or TRBD2 (5 bases each). Trimming removed 6 bases at V and 5 bases at J, with 16 bases between. Germline lookup yields CDR1 MNHNS and CDR2 SASEGT. This CDR3 spans 14 amino acids. The CDR3 protein is CASSRDGVRETQYF. For the CDR3, the DNA is TGTGCCAGCAGCAGGGACGGGGTCCGGGAGACCCAGTACTTC.